The following is a T cell receptor beta chain sequence with its context. This clone showed up just a few times. Its antigen remains undetermined. Qualities for individual bases were not recorded, and no much larger clone is one base off. TCRbeta CDR3 regions were amplified from genomic DNA by means of the immunoSEQ Assay, a bias-controlled multiplex PCR. Processing in the source paper ran as follows. Within the assay, amplification of reference gene primers was used to estimate how many nucleated cells each sample contained. To quantify the absolute abundance of each unique TCRbeta CDR3 rearrangement, sequence reads were collapsed and filtered. For each sample, productive Simpson clonality was calculated as the square root of Simpson's diversity index across productive rearrangements. TCRdb provides this immuneACCESS table in a form limited to in-frame rearrangements. Some clones are lacking; in checked studies, under half of them reflect an unresolved V gene, and why the rest are absent is not known. For V, J and clone size, that table is used; D and trimming come from the DNA. Present in this sample are some 57,000 clones, less than 90% of which were seen just once. The ten most abundant clones make up about 9.4% of the sample.

The collaborating institutions used their own protocols to collect whole blood in K2EDTA tubes. For TCRbeta analysis, collaborators shipped samples in one of three forms: frozen whole blood, isolated PBMCs, or DNA extracted from either of those sample types. These data belong to a study of blood T cell repertoires in COVID-19 (dated by TCRdb to the early 2020s). Background on the whole study: Collaborator samples came from the United States, Italy and Spain and covered acute and convalescent phases of COVID-19. The material from the prospective study consisted of cDNA or gDNA derived from T cells, B-cell-depleted T cells, or PBMCs. Deeply sampled blood TCRbeta repertoires from subjects exposed to, actively infected with, or recovered from COVID-19 were included in the dataset. The repertoires were released in a freely available public database intended as a resource for research on the immune response to SARS-CoV-2. Samples came from the ongoing ImmuneRACE study (first 160 participants) plus 1,254 subjects from 6 global collaborators. The sample metadata nearly always contained a de-identified subject ID, COVID-19 status, age in years and sex. Where available, HLA class I and class II types were obtained from metadata supplied by the sample provider rather than from assay-based typing. Broad study findings and their caveats: How much clinical and demographic metadata was included differed by source and by participant, and the metadata was provided uncurated.

CDR1 LGHDT and CDR2 YNNKEL were looked up in the germline V gene (reference sequence). Measured from the cysteine to the phenylalanine, the CDR3 is 15 residues long. The DNA shown is the 45-base CDR3, in frame from base 1. V has 5 bases trimmed and J has 10 bases trimmed; junction bases matching no gene number 8. The sequence is built from TRBV3-1 (or the pseudogene TRBV3-2) and TRBJ1-6, and TRBD1 matches 10 of the central bases. This sequence originates from a human donor in a cohort sampled during active COVID-19. The material sequenced was peripheral blood. The bases read TGTGCCAGCAGCGGCGGGACAGGGGTTTGGTCACCCCTCCACTTT. Translated, this gives CASSGGTGVWSPLHF.